A selection of T cell receptor beta chains follows, all from one sample in a study of T cell responses to AZD1222 COVID-19 vaccine. Sequencing was performed with immunoSEQ multiplex PCR; in TCRdb, only in-frame clones are kept and a portion is missing. The sample totals over 130,000 clones; its top ten clones hold roughly 2%. The sequencing input was peripheral blood. These receptors were taken from an adult in good health. CDR3s include the opening cysteine and the closing phenylalanine or tryptophan.

v_call: TRBV5-4; cdr3_aa: CASSPRTGLSNEQFF
v_call: TRBV30; cdr3_aa: CAWSVRGTGGRILNQPQHF
v_call: TRBV11-3; cdr3_aa: CASSPGTPVKNIQYF
v_call: TRBV5-1; cdr3_aa: CASSRTLSIYEQYF
v_call: TRBV19; cdr3_aa: CAARDSHRLNYGYTF
v_call: TRBV10-3; cdr3_aa: CAISPGGYEQYF
v_call: TRBV6-5; cdr3_aa: CASSYSATGNEKLFF
v_call: TRBV5-4; cdr3_aa: CASSSQRGPEIPYNEQFF
v_call: TRBV6-1; cdr3_aa: CASSERGDLIFVSGNTIYF
v_call: TRBV29-1; cdr3_aa: CSAVRGGDEQYF
v_call: TRBV7-3; cdr3_aa: CASSLMGQGLYEQFF
v_call: TRBV3-1/TRBV3-2; cdr3_aa: CASSQDNWGQKDTQYF
v_call: TRBV3-1/TRBV3-2; cdr3_aa: CASSQDLQGFYEQYF
v_call: TRBV15; cdr3_aa: CATSFDLGRGQPQHF
v_call: TRBV6-1; cdr3_aa: CASSELPNRGSNQPQHF
v_call: TRBV4-1; cdr3_aa: CASSQEPGLARGEQFF
v_call: TRBV5-1; cdr3_aa: CASSLQTGPMNTEAFF
v_call: TRBV5-4; cdr3_aa: CASSWGLDLGQFF
v_call: TRBV5-1; cdr3_aa: CASSLEHRDYGYTF
v_call: TRBV2; cdr3_aa: CATQTGGKGDTQYF
v_call: TRBV6-5; cdr3_aa: CAGDGGKRTEAFF
v_call: TRBV2; cdr3_aa: CASSQVGQDYGYTF
v_call: TRBV7-9; cdr3_aa: CASSLGTLYEQYF
v_call: TRBV3-1/TRBV3-2; cdr3_aa: CASSQRGYPSTDTQYF
v_call: TRBV9; cdr3_aa: CASSVATGSHYEQYF
v_call: TRBV7-9; cdr3_aa: CASSLEVGGYTF
v_call: TRBV19; cdr3_aa: CASSIDSGVGQPQHF
v_call: TRBV30; cdr3_aa: CAFRLRGRMIYEQYF
v_call: TRBV5-1; cdr3_aa: CASSLAGARSNTEAFF
v_call: TRBV28; cdr3_aa: CASRRGFYTEAFF
v_call: TRBV10-1; cdr3_aa: CATSRQVNAEAFF
v_call: TRBV18; cdr3_aa: CASSPYAWGRQPQHF
v_call: TRBV11-3; cdr3_aa: CASSPPAGLGNTIYF
v_call: TRBV9; cdr3_aa: CASSAAPFPGRGQGNTIYF
v_call: TRBV24-1; cdr3_aa: CATSDFPLGPQHF